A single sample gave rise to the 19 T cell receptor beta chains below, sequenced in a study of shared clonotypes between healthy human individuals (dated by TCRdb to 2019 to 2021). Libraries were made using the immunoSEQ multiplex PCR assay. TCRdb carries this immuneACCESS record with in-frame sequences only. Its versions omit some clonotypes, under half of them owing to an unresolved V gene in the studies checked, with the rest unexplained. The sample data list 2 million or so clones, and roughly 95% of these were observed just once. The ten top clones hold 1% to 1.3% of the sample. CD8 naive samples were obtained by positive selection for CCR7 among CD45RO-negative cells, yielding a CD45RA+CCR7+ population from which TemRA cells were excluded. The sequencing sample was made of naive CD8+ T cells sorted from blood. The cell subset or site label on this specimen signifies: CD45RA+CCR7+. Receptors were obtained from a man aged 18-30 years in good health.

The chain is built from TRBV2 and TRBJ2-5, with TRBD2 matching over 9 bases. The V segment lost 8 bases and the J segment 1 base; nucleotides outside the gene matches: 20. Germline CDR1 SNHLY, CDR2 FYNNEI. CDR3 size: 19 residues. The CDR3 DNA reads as TGTGCCAGCGGTTCCTTAATAGACTCCGGGACTAGCAGCCAAGAGACCCAGTACTTC. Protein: CASGSLIDSGTSSQETQYF.

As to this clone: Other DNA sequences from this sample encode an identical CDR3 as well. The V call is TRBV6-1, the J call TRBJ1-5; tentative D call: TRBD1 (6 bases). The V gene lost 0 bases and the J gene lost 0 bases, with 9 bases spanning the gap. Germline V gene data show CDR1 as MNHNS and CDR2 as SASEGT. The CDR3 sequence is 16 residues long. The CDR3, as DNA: TGTGCCAGCAGTGAAGCGCGGGGGCATAGCAATCAGCCCCAGCATTTT. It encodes CASSEARGHSNQPQHF.

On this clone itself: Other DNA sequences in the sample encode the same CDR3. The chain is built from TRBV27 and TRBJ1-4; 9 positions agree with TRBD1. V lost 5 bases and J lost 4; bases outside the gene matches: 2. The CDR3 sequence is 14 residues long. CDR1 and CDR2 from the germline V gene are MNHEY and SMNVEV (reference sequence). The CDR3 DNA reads TGTGCCAGCAGTCTGGGACAGGGTAATGAAAAACTGTTTTTT. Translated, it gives CASSLGQGNEKLFF.

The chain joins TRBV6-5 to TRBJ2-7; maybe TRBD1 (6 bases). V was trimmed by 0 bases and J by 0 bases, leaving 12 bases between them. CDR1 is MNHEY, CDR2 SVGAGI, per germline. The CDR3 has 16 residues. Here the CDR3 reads CASSYSMDSLSYEQYF. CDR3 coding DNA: TGTGCCAGCAGTTACTCGATGGACAGCCTCTCCTACGAGCAGTACTTC.

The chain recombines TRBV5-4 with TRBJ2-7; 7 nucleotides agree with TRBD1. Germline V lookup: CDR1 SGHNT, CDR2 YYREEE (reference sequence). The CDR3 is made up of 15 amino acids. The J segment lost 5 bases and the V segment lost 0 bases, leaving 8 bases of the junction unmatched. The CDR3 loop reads CASSLEGQLIHEQYF. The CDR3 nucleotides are TGTGCCAGCAGCTTGGAGGGACAGCTAATCCACGAGCAGTACTTC.

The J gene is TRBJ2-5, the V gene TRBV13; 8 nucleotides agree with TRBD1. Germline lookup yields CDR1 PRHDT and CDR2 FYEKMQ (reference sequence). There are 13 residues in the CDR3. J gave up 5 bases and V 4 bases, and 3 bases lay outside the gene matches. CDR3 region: CASSSDRDETQYF. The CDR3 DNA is TGTGCCAGCAGCTCGGACAGGGACGAGACCCAGTACTTC.

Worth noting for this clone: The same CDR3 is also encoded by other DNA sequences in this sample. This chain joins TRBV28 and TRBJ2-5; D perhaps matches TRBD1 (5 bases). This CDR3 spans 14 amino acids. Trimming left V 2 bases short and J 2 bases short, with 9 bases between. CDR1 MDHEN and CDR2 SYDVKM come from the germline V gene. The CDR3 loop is CASSLQGFQETQYF. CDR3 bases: TGTGCCAGCAGTTTACAGGGTTTTCAAGAGACCCAGTACTTC.

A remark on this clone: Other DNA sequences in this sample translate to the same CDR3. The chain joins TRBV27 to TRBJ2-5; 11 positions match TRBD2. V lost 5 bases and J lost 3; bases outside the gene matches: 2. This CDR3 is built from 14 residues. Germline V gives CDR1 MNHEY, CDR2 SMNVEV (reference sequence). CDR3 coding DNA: TGTGCCAGCAGTCCGGGACTAGCGGAAGAGACCCAGTACTTC. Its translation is CASSPGLAEETQYF.

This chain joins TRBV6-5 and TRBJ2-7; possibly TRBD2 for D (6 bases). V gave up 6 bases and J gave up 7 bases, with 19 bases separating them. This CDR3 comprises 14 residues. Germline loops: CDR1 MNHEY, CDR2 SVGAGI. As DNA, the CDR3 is TGTGCCAGCAGCCCCTCCCCCAGGGCGGGGGAGCAGTACTTC. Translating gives CASSPSPRAGEQYF.

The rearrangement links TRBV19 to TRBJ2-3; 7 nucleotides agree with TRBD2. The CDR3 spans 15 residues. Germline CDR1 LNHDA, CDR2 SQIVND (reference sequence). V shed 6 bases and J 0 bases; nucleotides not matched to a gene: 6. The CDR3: CASSLSGFSTDTQYF. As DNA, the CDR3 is TGTGCCAGTAGCCTTAGCGGGTTTAGCACAGATACGCAGTATTTT.

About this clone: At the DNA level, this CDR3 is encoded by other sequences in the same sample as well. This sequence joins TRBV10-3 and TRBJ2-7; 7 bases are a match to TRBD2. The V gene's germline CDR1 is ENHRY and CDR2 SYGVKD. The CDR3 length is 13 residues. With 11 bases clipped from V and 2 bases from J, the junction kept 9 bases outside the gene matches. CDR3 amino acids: CAATPGGAYEQYF. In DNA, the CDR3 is TGTGCCGCCACCCCGGGAGGAGCCTACGAGCAGTACTTC.

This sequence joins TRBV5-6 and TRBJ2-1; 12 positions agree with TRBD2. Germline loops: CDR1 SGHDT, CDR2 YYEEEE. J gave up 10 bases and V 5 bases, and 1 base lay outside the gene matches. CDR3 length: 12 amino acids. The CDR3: CASRGLAGEQFF. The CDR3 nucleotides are TGTGCCAGCAGAGGACTAGCGGGGGAGCAGTTCTTC.

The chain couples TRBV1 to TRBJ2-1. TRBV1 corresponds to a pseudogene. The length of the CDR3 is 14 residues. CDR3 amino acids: CTSLSRGAINEQFF. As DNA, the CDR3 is TGCACCAGCTTATCAAGGGGGGCCATAAATGAGCAGTTCTTC.

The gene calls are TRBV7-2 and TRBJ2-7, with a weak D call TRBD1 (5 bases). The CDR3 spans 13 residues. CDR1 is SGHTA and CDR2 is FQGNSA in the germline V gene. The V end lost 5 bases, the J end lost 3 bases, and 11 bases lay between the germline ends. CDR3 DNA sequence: TGTGCCAGCAGCCCAATAGACAGCTACGAGCAGTACTTC. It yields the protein CASSPIDSYEQYF. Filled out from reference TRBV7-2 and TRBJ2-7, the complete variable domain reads GAGVSQSPSNKVTEKGKDVELRCDPISGHTALYWYRQSLGQGLEFLIYFQGNSAPDKSGLPSDRFSAERTGGSVSTLTIQRTQQEDSAVYLCASSPIDSYEQYFGPGTRLTVT.

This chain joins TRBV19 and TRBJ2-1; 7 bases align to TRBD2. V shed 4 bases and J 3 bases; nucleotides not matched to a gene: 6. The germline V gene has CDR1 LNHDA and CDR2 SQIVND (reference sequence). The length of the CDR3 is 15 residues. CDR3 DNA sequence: TGTGCCAGTAGTACAGTAGCGGGTCGCTACAATGAGCAGTTCTTC. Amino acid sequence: CASSTVAGRYNEQFF.

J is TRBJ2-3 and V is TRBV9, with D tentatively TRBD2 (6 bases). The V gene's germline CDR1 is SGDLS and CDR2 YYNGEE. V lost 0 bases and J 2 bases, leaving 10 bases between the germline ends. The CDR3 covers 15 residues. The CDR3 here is CASSVAAGYTDTQYF. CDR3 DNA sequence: TGTGCCAGCAGCGTAGCGGCGGGGTACACAGATACGCAGTATTTT.

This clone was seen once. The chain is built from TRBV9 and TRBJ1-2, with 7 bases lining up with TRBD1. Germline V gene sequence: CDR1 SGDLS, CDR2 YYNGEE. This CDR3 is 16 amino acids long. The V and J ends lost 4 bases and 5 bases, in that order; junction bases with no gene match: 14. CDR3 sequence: CASSTDGTALQYGYTF. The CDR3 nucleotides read TGTGCCAGCAGCACCGACGGGACAGCACTACAGTATGGCTACACCTTC.

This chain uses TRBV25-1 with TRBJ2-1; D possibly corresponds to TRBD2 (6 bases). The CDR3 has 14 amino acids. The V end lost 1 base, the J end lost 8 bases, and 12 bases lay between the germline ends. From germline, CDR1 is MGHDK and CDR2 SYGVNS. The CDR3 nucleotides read TGTGCCAGCAGTGAATTAGTTTCGGGGGATGAGCAGTTCTTC. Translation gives CASSELVSGDEQFF.

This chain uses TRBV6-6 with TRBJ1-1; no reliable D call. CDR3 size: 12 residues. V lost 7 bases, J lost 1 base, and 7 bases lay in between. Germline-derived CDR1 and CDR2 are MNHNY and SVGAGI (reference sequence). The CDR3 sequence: CASMGENTEAFF. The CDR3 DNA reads TGTGCCAGCATGGGTGAGAACACTGAAGCTTTCTTT.